Below, 17 T cell receptor beta chains from the same sample are listed, as sequenced in a study of T-cell memory formation after mild COVID-19. In TCRdb, the 5' RACE reads were re-called with MiXCR into one record per CDR3 protein. The profile covers nearly 250,000 distinct CDR3 sequences, with over 15% appearing a single time and around 2% taken by the ten largest. Sequenced material: PBMCs or a T cell subset sorted from them (not recorded which). The receptors stem from an adult woman who had mild COVID-19 (a few samples of this study predate the infection). Cell type and time point are not known.

There are a few counts of this clonotype. This chain uses TRBV30 with TRBJ2-2, with 8 bases that match TRBD2. Losses at the gene ends were 0 bases for V and 5 bases for J; bases not matched to a gene: 5. Germline assignment: CDR1 GTSNPN and CDR2 SVGIG (reference sequence). There are 15 residues in the CDR3. CDR3 in DNA: TGTGCCTGGAGTGTAGGTAGCGGGATTACCGGGGAGCTGTTTTTT. Translation: CAWSVGSGITGELFF.

The V gene is TRBV19, the J gene TRBJ1-5; 8 bases are shared with TRBD1. The CDR3 consists of 15 residues. J lost 5 bases, V lost 3 bases, and 6 bases had no gene match. Germline CDR1 LNHDA, CDR2 SQIVND (reference sequence). CDR3 bases: TGTGCCAGTAGTATTCCGGACAGGGATTATCAGCCCCAGCATTTT. Translating gives CASSIPDRDYQPQHF.

The CDR3 region is CASSPDRVSYNEQFF. In nucleotides, the CDR3 is TGTGCCAGCTCCCCAGACAGGGTCTCCTACAATGAGCAGTTCTTC. This chain connects TRBV18 to TRBJ2-1; the match to TRBD1 covers 7 bases. Trimming took 6 bases from V and 0 from J; bases not matched to a gene: 5. In germline, CDR1 is KGHSH, CDR2 LQKENI. There are 15 residues in the CDR3.

The V gene is TRBV9, the J gene TRBJ2-7; D is uncertain. Germline assignment: CDR1 SGDLS and CDR2 YYNGEE. This CDR3 contains 13 residues. Trimming pared 0 bases from V and 3 bases from J, leaving 7 bases between. The CDR3 loop is CASSVGSYYEQYF. CDR3 nucleotides: TGTGCCAGCAGCGTAGGGTCTTACTACGAGCAGTACTTC. Drawing the rest from reference TRBV9 and TRBJ2-7, the complete variable domain is DSGVTQTPKHLITATGQRVTLRCSPRSGDLSVYWYQQSLDQGLQFLIQYYNGEERAKGNILERFSAQQFPDLHSELNLSSLELGDSALYFCASSVGSYYEQYFGPGTRLTVT.

The V and J genes are TRBV27 and TRBJ1-1; 9 bases are a match to TRBD1. The V and J ends lost 6 bases and 4 bases, in that order; junction bases with no gene match: 6. Germline V lookup: CDR1 MNHEY, CDR2 SMNVEV (reference sequence). This CDR3 has 14 amino acids. CDR3 residues: CASRSTGGPTEAFF. CDR3 coding DNA: TGTGCCAGCAGAAGTACAGGGGGCCCCACTGAAGCTTTCTTT.

This sequence joins TRBV7-2 and TRBJ2-1; D is possibly TRBD2 (5 bases). Between the trimmed V and J ends, which lost 5 bases and 9 bases, there was a span of 11 bases. The CDR3 contains 12 residues. Germline CDR1 SGHTA, CDR2 FQGNSA. The CDR3 loop reads CASSISAVEQFF. DNA of the CDR3: TGTGCCAGCAGCATTAGCGCGGTTGAGCAGTTCTTC.

The rearrangement joins TRBV2 to TRBJ2-2; D might be TRBD1 (5 bases). The V end lost 2 bases, the J end lost 4 bases, and 11 bases lay between the germline ends. CDR3 length: 15 residues. Looked up from germline, CDR1 is SNHLY and CDR2 is FYNNEI. The CDR3 protein is CASSEPGFGTGELFF. Written as DNA, the CDR3 is TGTGCCAGCAGTGAACCAGGGTTCGGCACCGGGGAGCTGTTTTTT.

This clonotype appeared a few times. The V and J genes are TRBV20-1 and TRBJ2-5; tentative D call: TRBD1 (6 bases). CDR1 and CDR2 (germline): DFQATT, SNEGSKA (reference sequence). The CDR3 spans 15 residues. V was clipped by 0 bases and J by 5 bases, with 16 bases between them. The DNA of the CDR3 is TGCAGTGCTAGAGATGGGGGCCGAGTCGAGGAGACCCAGTACTTC. Residues: CSARDGGRVEETQYF.

The chain recombines TRBV29-1 with TRBJ2-3; D is unresolved. CDR1 is SQVTM and CDR2 is ANQGSEA in the germline V gene. With 3 bases removed from V and 3 bases from J, the gap between germline ends came to 13 bases. The CDR3 length is 14 residues. The CDR3 is CSVEGLGSTDTQYF. CDR3 nucleotide sequence: TGCAGCGTTGAGGGTTTGGGTAGTACAGATACGCAGTATTTT.

This clonotype occurred a few times. The chain uses TRBV5-1 and TRBJ2-2; 12 bases agree with TRBD1. Germline V CDR1 and CDR2: SGHRS, YFSETQ. The junction had 3 bases not matched to a gene; V was cut back by 4 bases and J by 2 bases. The CDR3 is 16 amino acids. Here the CDR3 DNA reads TGCGCCAGCAGCAAGGGACAGGGGGCCAACACCGGGGAGCTGTTTTTT. Amino acid sequence: CASSKGQGANTGELFF.

This CDR3 is CASIREGGLVTGELFF. As DNA, the CDR3 is TGTGCCAGCATCCGAGAGGGGGGGCTAGTCACCGGGGAGCTGTTTTTT. V is TRBV11-2 and J is TRBJ2-2; D might be TRBD2 (7 bases). Trimming removed 7 bases from V and 4 bases from J, with 19 bases in between. Germline V gene data show CDR1 as SGHAT and CDR2 as FQNNGV. The CDR3 is 16 amino acids.

This clonotype was counted at least ten times. V gene TRBV11-2 combines with J gene TRBJ2-1; possibly TRBD1 for D (6 bases). Germline lookup yields CDR1 SGHAT and CDR2 FQNNGV. The V end lost 4 bases, the J end lost 2 bases, and 15 bases lay between the germline ends. CDR3 size: 16 residues. CDR3 protein: CASSSLAGATYNEQFF. CDR3 coding DNA: TGTGCCAGCAGCTCCCTGGCAGGGGCGACCTACAATGAGCAGTTCTTC.

This clonotype came up a few times. V usage is TRBV5-1 and J usage is TRBJ2-1; 7 bases fit TRBD2. Trimming removed 6 bases from V and 8 bases from J; junction bases left unmatched: 11. The CDR3 sequence is 14 residues long. The germline gives CDR1 SGHRS, CDR2 YFSETQ. This CDR3 is CASNGGGVEDEQFF. DNA for the CDR3: TGCGCCAGCAACGGGGGAGGGGTTGAGGATGAGCAGTTCTTC.

This clonotype has at least ten counts. The chain joins TRBV11-2 to TRBJ2-1; no clear D gene. V was clipped by 4 bases and J by 5 bases, with 15 bases between them. Germline CDR1 is SGHAT and CDR2 is FQNNGV. The CDR3 length is 15 residues. The CDR3 nucleotides are TGTGCCAGCAGCTCTAACCCCCCTAGGAACAATGAGCAGTTCTTC. Its translation: CASSSNPPRNNEQFF.

The table lists this clonotype with a count of one. A much larger clonotype is one base distant, so this may be a read error. This chain connects TRBV3-1 to TRBJ1-2; no reliable D call. Germline loops: CDR1 LGHDT, CDR2 YNNKEL (reference sequence). This CDR3 contains 14 residues. The CDR3 DNA follows: TGTGCCAGCAGCCAAGAATTGATAAACTCTGGCTACACCTTC. Translating it yields CASSQELINSGYTF.

There are a few counts of this clonotype. This sequence joins TRBV13 and TRBJ2-7, with 9 bases lining up with TRBD2. There are 15 residues in the CDR3. V lost 8 bases to trimming and J lost 2 bases; unmatched junction nucleotides: 10. Germline V lookup: CDR1 PRHDT, CDR2 FYEKMQ (reference sequence). The chain's CDR3 is CASAKIAGAAYEQYF. Here the CDR3 DNA reads TGTGCCAGCGCCAAAATAGCGGGAGCTGCCTACGAGCAGTACTTC.

There are a few counts of this clonotype. The chain recombines TRBV5-1 with TRBJ1-1; D not resolved. The CDR3 is made up of 15 amino acids. Per germline, CDR1 SGHRS and CDR2 YFSETQ. The V and J ends lost 1 base and 0 bases respectively, with 10 bases between them. CDR3 in amino acids: CASSLNSEMNTEAFF. As DNA, the CDR3 is TGCGCCAGCAGCTTGAATTCGGAGATGAACACTGAAGCTTTCTTT.